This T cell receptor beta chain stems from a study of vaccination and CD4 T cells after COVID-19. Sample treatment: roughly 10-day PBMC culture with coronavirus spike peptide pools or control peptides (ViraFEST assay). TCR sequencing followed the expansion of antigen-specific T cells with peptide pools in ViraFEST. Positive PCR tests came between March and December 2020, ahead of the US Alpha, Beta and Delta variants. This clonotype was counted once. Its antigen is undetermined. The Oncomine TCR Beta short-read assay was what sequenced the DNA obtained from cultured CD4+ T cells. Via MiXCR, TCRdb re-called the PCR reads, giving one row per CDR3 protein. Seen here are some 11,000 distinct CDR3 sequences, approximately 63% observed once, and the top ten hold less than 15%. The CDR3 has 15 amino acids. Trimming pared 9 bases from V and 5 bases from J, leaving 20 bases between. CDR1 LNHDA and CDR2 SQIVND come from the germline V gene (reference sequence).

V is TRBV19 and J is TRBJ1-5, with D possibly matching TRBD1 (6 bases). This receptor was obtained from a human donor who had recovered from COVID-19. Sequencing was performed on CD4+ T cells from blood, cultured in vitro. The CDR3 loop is CASKAPGGRDQPQHF. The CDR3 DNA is TGTGCCAGCAAGGCCCCCGGGGGCAGGGATCAGCCCCAGCATTTT.